This T cell receptor (beta chain) appears in the sequencing data of a study of blood T cell repertoires in COVID-19 (dated by TCRdb to 2020 to 2022). About the study as a whole: Samples from collaborators originated in the United States, Italy and Spain and spanned both the acute and convalescent phases of COVID-19. The prospective study material was composed of cDNA or gDNA derived from T cells, B-cell-depleted T cells, or PBMCs. The dataset comprised deeply sampled blood TCRbeta repertoires from subjects exposed to, actively infected with, or recovered from COVID-19. A freely available public database, intended as a resource for researchers studying the immune response to SARS-CoV-2, is where the repertoires were released. The samples were drawn from two sources: the first 160 participants of the ongoing ImmuneRACE study, and about 1,300 subjects contributed by 6 global collaborators. Sample metadata almost always included a de-identified subject ID, COVID-19 status, age in years and sex. Where available, HLA class I and class II types were obtained from metadata supplied by the sample provider rather than from assay-based typing.

One collaborating source in Seattle enrolled patients while the patients were actively infected and followed the patients over time throughout the course of disease. Each collaborating institution followed its own protocols to collect whole blood in K2EDTA tubes. For TCRbeta analysis, collaborators shipped samples in one of three forms: frozen whole blood, isolated PBMCs, or DNA extracted from either of those sample types. Of note for this clone: Its cognate antigen has yet to be identified. Base qualities are not recorded, but no much larger clone differs from it by a single base.

The CDR3 runs 15 amino acids, cysteine and phenylalanine included. Here the CDR3 DNA is all that survives: 45 bases in frame from base 1. The germline V gene encodes CDR1 SGHTA and CDR2 FQGNSA. V has 2 bases trimmed and J has 5 bases trimmed; junction bases matching no gene number 5. TCRbeta CDR3 regions were amplified from genomic DNA by means of the immunoSEQ Assay, a bias-controlled multiplex PCR. The authors processed their data as follows. The number of nucleated cells in each sample was estimated by amplification of reference gene primers within the assay. Sequence reads were collapsed and filtered to measure the absolute abundance of every unique TCRbeta CDR3 rearrangement. Productive Simpson clonality was computed per sample as the square root of Simpson's diversity index over productive rearrangements. This immuneACCESS table, as held by TCRdb, lists in-frame sequences with V and J called but not all clones. Of the missing ones, under half trace to an unresolved V gene in checked studies; the others have no known cause. V, J and clone size are those of that table, while D and trimming were read from the DNA. The table for this sample lists around 100,000 clones; roughly 89% of them were counted only once. The ten largest clones capture less than 2% of the sample.

The paper as a whole reports these results and caveats: The quantity of clinical and demographic metadata differed by source and by participant and was supplied without curation.

Source material: peripheral blood. The chain uses TRBV7-2 and TRBJ2-5, with 10 middle bases fitting TRBD2. The clonotype comes from a woman aged 50 to 65 with COVID-19, enrolled during active disease. In nucleotides, the sequence is TGTGCCAGCAGCTTAAAGCGGGGGGGCATCGAGACCCAGTACTTC. Protein translation: CASSLKRGGIETQYF.